In this sample, the clone carrying this TCR beta chain turned up once. In the source study's methods: Reference gene primer amplification in the assay estimated nucleated cell counts. TCRdb's table, derived via immunoSEQ multiplex PCR, lists solely in-frame clones and lacks some. The V and J calls and clone size come from that table; D and trimming were worked out from the DNA. The data show about 230,000 clones, about 85% seen once. Trimming took 4 bases from V and 4 from J; bases not matched to a gene: 9. From germline, CDR1 is SGDLS and CDR2 YYNGEE. The CDR3 sequence is 15 residues long. The sample comes from a study of blood T cell repertoires in COVID-19. Study summary: From the United States, Italy and Spain came samples of acute and convalescent COVID-19. Sources were T cells, B-cell-depleted T cells, or PBMCs; the material itself was cDNA or gDNA.

Sequenced input: peripheral blood. The rearrangement links TRBV9 to TRBJ2-7, with 9 positions matching TRBD2. The source is an elderly woman with acute or convalescent COVID-19. In DNA, the CDR3 is TGTGCCAGCAGCTCCTTCTCTAGCGGGAATTACGAGCAGTACTTC. This encodes CASSSFSSGNYEQYF.